Shown below are 9 T cell receptor beta chains from a single sample sequenced in a study of blood T cell repertoires in COVID-19. Sequencing was performed with immunoSEQ multiplex PCR; in TCRdb, only in-frame clones are kept and a portion is missing. The repertoire holds about 45,000 clones, with approximately 85% as singletons. Sequencing input: peripheral blood. These receptors were collected from a woman older than 75 with acute or convalescent COVID-19.

The gene calls are TRBV11-3 and TRBJ2-2, with 7 bases aligning to TRBD2. Germline V gene sequence: CDR1 SGHNT, CDR2 YENEEA. Losses at the gene ends were 2 bases for V and 2 bases for J; bases not matched to a gene: 5. There are 16 residues in the CDR3. Written as DNA, the CDR3 is TGTGCCAGCAGCTTATTTTCGGGAGGCAACACCGGGGAGCTGTTTTTT. It translates to CASSLFSGGNTGELFF. The full variable domain, with the rest looked up from reference TRBV11-3 and TRBJ2-2, is EAGVVQSPRYKIIEKKQPVAFWCNPISGHNTLYWYLQNLGQGPELLIRYENEEAVDDSQLPKDRFSAERLKGVDSTLKIQPAELGDSAVYLCASSLFSGGNTGELFFGEGSRLTVL.

The chain combines TRBV28 with TRBJ2-5; D is possibly TRBD1 (6 bases). Trimming cost V 10 bases and J 4 bases, with 13 bases left between them. CDR1 MDHEN and CDR2 SYDVKM come from the germline V gene. This CDR3 is 12 amino acids long. CDR3 sequence (DNA): TGTGCCATAGGGGGTACGACAGAGACCCAGTACTTC. This codes for CAIGGTTETQYF.

The V and J genes are TRBV3-1 (or the pseudogene TRBV3-2) and TRBJ2-4, with 14 bases aligning to TRBD2. J was trimmed by 4 bases and V by 6 bases; bases with no gene match: 11. The CDR3 has 18 amino acids. Germline V lookup: CDR1 LGHDT, CDR2 YNNKEL (reference sequence). This CDR3 is CASSHQGLAGGPKNIQYF. The CDR3, as DNA: TGTGCCAGCAGTCATCAAGGACTAGCGGGAGGACCTAAAAACATTCAGTACTTC.

This clone was detected once. The J gene is TRBJ1-1, the V gene TRBV6-5; D gene unclear. Germline V gene data show CDR1 as MNHEY and CDR2 as SVGAGI. V shed 8 bases and J shed 5 bases, with 12 bases lying between them. The CDR3 contains 12 residues. The CDR3 bases are TGTGCCAGCGGTCGGGCGGGAACTGAAGCTTTCTTT. Translation gives CASGRAGTEAFF.

V usage is TRBV19 and J usage is TRBJ1-5; 8 positions agree with TRBD1. V gave up 3 bases and J gave up 1 base; unmatched junction bases: 5. Germline assignment: CDR1 LNHDA and CDR2 SQIVND (reference sequence). The CDR3 consists of 16 residues. CDR3 sequence: CASSIGRTGSNQPQHF. CDR3 DNA: TGTGCCAGTAGTATTGGGAGGACAGGGAGCAATCAGCCCCAGCATTTT.

The V and J genes are TRBV5-1 and TRBJ1-4, with 7 bases aligning to TRBD1. Germline V gene data show CDR1 as SGHRS and CDR2 as YFSETQ. Trimming cost V 0 bases and J 8 bases; bases outside gene matches: 4. CDR3 length equals 14 residues. The CDR3 DNA reads TGCGCCAGCAGCTTGGGACAGGGTGCGGAAAAACTGTTTTTT. Translation gives CASSLGQGAEKLFF.

CDR3 region: CASSSGTRGGELFF. Here the CDR3 DNA reads TGTGCCAGCAGCTCAGGGACCCGGGGGGGGGAGCTGTTTTTT. The rearrangement uses TRBV27 and TRBJ2-2; TRBD2 might be the D (6 bases). Looked up from germline, CDR1 is MNHEY and CDR2 is SMNVEV (reference sequence). The CDR3 is 14 amino acids. Trimming stripped 6 bases from V and 8 bases from J, with 16 bases between.

The CDR3 reads CASSLWAGVQETQYF. The DNA of the CDR3 is TGTGCCAGCAGCTTATGGGCGGGAGTACAAGAGACCCAGTACTTC. The V call is TRBV5-5, the J call TRBJ2-5; TRBD2 agrees at 7 bases. CDR3 length: 15 residues. The germline V gene has CDR1 SGHKS and CDR2 YYEKEE (reference sequence). The trim removed 2 bases at V and 2 bases at J, leaving 6 bases unmatched. Filled out from reference TRBV5-5 and TRBJ2-5, the complete variable domain reads DAGVTQSPTHLIKTRGQQVTLRCSPISGHKSVSWYQQVLGQGPQFIFQYYEKEERGRGNFPDRFSARQFPNYSSELNVNALLLGDSALYLCASSLWAGVQETQYFGPGTRLLVL.

This chain links TRBV18 with TRBJ1-1; 7 bases line up with TRBD1. Germline V gene sequence: CDR1 KGHSH, CDR2 LQKENI. V dropped 0 bases and J dropped 3; count of bases not matched to a gene: 4. This CDR3 comprises 15 residues. For the CDR3, the DNA is TGTGCCAGCTCACCACCGAACGGACAGGACACTGAAGCTTTCTTT. It is translated as CASSPPNGQDTEAFF.